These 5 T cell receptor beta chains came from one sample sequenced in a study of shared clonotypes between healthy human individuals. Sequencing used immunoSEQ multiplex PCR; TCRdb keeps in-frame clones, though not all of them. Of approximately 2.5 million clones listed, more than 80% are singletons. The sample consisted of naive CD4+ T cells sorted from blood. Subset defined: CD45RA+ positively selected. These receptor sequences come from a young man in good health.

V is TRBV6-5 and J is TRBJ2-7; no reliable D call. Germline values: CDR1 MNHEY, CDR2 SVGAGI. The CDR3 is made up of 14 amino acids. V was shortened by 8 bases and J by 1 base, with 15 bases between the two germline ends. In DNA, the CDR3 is TGTGCCAGCTCCCCAGCCGGGTGGTCCTACGAGCAGTACTTC. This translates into CASSPAGWSYEQYF.

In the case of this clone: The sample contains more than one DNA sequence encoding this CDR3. This chain's CDR3 is CASSPRTGNTGELFF. Here the CDR3 DNA reads TGCGCCAGCAGCCCAAGGACGGGGAACACCGGGGAGCTGTTTTTT. The rearrangement uses TRBV5-1 and TRBJ2-2; D is unresolved. Germline V CDR1 and CDR2: SGHRS, YFSETQ. This CDR3 contains 15 residues. V was pared by 4 bases and J by 1 base, with 11 bases between.

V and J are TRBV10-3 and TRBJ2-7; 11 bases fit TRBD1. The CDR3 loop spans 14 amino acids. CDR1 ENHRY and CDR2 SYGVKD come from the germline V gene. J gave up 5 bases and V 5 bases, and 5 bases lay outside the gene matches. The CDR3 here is CAISPGTGGNEQYF. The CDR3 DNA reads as TGTGCCATCAGTCCCGGGACAGGGGGGAACGAGCAGTACTTC.

The DNA of the CDR3 is TGTGCCAGCACCGACCAAGACCCCAGGAGGACCCAGTACTTC. Its translation is CASTDQDPRRTQYF. The V and J genes are TRBV6-1 and TRBJ2-5; no clear D. The V and J ends lost 7 bases and 7 bases respectively, with 19 bases between them. CDR3 length: 14 amino acids. CDR1 and CDR2 (germline): MNHNS, SASEGT.

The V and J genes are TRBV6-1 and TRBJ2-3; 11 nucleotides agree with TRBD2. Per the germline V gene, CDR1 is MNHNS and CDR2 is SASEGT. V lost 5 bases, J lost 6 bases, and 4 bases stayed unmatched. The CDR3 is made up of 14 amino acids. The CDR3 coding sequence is TGTGCCAGCAGTACTAGCGGGAGATCGGATACGCAGTATTTT. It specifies CASSTSGRSDTQYF.